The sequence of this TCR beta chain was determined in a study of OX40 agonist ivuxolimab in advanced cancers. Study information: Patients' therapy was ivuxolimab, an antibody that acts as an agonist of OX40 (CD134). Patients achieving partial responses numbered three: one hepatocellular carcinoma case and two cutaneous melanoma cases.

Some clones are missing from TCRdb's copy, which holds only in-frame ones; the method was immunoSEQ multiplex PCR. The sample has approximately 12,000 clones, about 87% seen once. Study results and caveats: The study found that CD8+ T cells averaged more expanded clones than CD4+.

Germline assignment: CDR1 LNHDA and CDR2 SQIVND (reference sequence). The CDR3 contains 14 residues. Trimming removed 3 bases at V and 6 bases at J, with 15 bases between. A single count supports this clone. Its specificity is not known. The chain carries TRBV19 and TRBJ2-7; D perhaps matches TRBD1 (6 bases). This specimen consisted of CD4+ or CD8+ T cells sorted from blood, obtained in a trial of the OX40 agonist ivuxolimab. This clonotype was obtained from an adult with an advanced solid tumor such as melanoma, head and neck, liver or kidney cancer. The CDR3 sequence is CASSMGQGTGEQYF. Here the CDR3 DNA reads TGTGCCAGTAGTATGGGTCAGGGGACGGGCGAGCAGTACTTC. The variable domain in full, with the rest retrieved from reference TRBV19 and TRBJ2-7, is DGGITQSPKYLFRKEGQNVTLSCEQNLNHDAMYWYRQDPGQGLRLIYYSQIVNDFQKGDIAEGYSVSREKKESFPLTVTSAQKNPTAFYLCASSMGQGTGEQYFGPGTRLTVT.